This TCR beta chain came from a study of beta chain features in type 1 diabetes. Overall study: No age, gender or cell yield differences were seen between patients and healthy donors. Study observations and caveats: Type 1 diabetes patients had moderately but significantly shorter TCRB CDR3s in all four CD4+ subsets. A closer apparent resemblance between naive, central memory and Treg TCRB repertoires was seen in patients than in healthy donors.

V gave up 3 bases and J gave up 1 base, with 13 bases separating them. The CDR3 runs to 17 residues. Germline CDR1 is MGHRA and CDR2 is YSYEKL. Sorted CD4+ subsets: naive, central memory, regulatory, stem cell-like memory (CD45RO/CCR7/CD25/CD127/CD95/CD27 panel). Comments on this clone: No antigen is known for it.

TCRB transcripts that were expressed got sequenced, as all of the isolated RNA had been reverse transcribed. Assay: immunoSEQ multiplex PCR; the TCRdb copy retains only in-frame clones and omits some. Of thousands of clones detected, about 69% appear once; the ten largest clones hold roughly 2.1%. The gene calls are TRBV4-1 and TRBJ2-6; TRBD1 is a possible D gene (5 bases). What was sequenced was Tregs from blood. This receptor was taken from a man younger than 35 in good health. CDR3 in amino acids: CASSQPTTVSGANVLTF. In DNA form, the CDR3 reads TGCGCCAGCAGCCAGCCTACGACAGTTTCTGGGGCCAACGTCCTGACTTTC.